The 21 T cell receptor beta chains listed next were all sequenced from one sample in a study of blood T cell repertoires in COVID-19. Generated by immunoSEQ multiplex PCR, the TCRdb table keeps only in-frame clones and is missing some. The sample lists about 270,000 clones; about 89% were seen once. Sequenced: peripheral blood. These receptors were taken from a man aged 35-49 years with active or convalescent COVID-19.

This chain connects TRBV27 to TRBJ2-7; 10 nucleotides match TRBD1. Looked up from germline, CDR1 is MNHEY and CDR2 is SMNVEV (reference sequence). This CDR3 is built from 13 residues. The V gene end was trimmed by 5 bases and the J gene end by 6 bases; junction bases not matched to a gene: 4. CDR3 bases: TGTGCCAGCAGTGTGGGACAGGGGAGCGAGCAGTACTTC. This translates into CASSVGQGSEQYF.

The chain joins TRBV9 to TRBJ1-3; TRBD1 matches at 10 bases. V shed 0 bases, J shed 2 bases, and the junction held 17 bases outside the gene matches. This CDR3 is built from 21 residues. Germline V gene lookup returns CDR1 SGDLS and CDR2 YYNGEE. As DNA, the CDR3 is TGTGCCAGCAGCGTAGCCCTCGGGGGACAGGGGACAAACTTGGCTGGAAACACCATATATTTT. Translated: CASSVALGGQGTNLAGNTIYF. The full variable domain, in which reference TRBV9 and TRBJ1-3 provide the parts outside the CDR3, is DSGVTQTPKHLITATGQRVTLRCSPRSGDLSVYWYQQSLDQGLQFLIQYYNGEERAKGNILERFSAQQFPDLHSELNLSSLELGDSALYFCASSVALGGQGTNLAGNTIYFGEGSWLTVV.

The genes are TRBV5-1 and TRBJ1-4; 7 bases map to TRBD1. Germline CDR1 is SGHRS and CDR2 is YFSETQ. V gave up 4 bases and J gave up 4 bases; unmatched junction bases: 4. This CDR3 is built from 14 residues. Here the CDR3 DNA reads TGCGCCAGCAGCACCGGGACAGATAATGAAAAACTGTTTTTT. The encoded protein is CASSTGTDNEKLFF.

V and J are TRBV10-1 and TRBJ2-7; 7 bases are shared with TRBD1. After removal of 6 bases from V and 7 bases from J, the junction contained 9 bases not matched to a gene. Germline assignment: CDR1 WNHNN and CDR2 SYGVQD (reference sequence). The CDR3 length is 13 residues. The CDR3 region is CASSEDRMGEQYF. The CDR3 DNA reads TGCGCCAGCAGCGAGGACAGGATGGGGGAGCAGTACTTC.

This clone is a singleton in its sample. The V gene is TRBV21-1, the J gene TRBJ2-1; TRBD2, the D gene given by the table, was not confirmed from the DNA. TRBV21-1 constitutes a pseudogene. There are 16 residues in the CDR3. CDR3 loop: CASSKVSGLTYNEQFF. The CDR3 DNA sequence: TGTGCCAGCAGCAAAGTCTCGGGTTTAACCTACAATGAGCAGTTCTTC.

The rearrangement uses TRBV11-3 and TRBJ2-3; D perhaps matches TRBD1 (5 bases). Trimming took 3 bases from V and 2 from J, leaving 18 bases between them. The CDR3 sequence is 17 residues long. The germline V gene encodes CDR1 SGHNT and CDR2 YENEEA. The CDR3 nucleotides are TGTGCCAGCAGCTTGGGGCAACTCCGTTCTTACACAGATACGCAGTATTTT. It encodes CASSLGQLRSYTDTQYF.

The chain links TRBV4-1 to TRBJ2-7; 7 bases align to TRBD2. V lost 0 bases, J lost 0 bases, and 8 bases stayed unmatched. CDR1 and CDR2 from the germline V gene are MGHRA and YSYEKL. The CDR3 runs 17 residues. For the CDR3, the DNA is TGCGCCAGCAGCCAAGATCGGGGAGCGGGGACCTCCTACGAGCAGTACTTC. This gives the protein CASSQDRGAGTSYEQYF.

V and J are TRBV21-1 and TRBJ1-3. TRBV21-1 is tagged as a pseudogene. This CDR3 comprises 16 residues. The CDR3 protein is CASSFRGKASGNTIYF. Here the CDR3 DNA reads TGTGCCAGCAGCTTTCGCGGGAAGGCCTCTGGAAACACCATATATTTT.

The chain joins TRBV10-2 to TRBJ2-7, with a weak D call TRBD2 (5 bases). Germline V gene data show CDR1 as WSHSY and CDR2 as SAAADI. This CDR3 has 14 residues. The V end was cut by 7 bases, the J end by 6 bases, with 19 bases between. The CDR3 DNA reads TGCGCCAGCAAAGAAAGGGCCCGTGAGGGCGAGCAGTACTTC. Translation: CASKERAREGEQYF.

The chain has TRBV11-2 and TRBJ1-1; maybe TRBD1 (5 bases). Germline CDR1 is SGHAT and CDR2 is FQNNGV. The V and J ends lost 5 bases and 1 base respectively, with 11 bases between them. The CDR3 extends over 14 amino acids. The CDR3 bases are TGTGCCAGCAGCCCTTGGGGCGCGAACACTGAAGCTTTCTTT. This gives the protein CASSPWGANTEAFF.

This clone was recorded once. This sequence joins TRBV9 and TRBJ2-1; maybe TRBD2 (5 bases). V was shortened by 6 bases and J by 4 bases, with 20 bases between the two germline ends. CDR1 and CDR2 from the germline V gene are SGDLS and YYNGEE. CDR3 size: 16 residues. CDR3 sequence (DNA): TGTGCCAGCACCCCCTCCCTAGCCCCTACTTACAATGAGCAGTTCTTC. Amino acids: CASTPSLAPTYNEQFF.

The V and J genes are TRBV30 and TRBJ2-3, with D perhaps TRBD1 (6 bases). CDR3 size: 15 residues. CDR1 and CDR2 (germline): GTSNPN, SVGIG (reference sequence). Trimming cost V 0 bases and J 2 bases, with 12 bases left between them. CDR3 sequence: CAWSVGTPNTDTQYF. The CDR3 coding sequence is TGTGCCTGGAGTGTTGGGACACCGAACACAGATACGCAGTATTTT. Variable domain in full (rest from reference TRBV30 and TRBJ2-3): SQTIHQWPATLVQPVGSPLSLECTVEGTSNPNLYWYRQAAGRGLQLLFYSVGIGQISSEVPQNLSASRPQDRQFILSSKKLLLSDSGFYLCAWSVGTPNTDTQYFGPGTRLTVL.

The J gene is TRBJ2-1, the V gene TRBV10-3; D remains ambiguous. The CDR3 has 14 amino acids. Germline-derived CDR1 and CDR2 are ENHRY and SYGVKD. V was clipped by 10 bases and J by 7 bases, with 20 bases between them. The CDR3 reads CATDNPTWANEQFF. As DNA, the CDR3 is TGTGCCACCGACAACCCCACCTGGGCTAATGAGCAGTTCTTC.

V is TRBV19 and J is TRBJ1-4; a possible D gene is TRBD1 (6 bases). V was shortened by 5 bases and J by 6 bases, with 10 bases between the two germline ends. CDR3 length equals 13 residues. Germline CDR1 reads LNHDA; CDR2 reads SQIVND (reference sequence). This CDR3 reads CASSLNRDEKLFF. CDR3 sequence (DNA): TGTGCCAGTAGTCTTAACAGGGATGAAAAACTGTTTTTT.

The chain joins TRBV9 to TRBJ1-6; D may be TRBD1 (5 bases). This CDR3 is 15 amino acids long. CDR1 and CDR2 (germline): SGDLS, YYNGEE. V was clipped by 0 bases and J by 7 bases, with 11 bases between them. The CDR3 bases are TGTGCCAGCAGCGTAGGTGGGCAGGGAAATTCACCCCTCCACTTT. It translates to CASSVGGQGNSPLHF.

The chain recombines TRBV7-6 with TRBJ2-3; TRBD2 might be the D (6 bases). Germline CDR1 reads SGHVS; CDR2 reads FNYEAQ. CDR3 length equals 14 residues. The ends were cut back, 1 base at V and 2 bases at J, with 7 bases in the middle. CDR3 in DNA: TGTGCCAGCAGCTTAGGCGGGGACACAGATACGCAGTATTTT. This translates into CASSLGGDTDTQYF. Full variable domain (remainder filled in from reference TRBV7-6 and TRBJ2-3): GAGVSQSPRYKVTKRGQDVALRCDPISGHVSLYWYRQALGQGPEFLTYFNYEAQQDKSGLPNDRFSAERPEGSISTLTIQRTEQRDSAMYRCASSLGGDTDTQYFGPGTRLTVL.

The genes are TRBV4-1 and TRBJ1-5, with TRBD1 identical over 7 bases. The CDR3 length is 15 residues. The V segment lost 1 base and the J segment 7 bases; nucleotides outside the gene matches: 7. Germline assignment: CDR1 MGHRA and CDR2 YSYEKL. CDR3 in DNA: TGCGCCAGCAGCCAAGGTCCACAGGGGTGGCAGCCCCAGCATTTT. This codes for CASSQGPQGWQPQHF.

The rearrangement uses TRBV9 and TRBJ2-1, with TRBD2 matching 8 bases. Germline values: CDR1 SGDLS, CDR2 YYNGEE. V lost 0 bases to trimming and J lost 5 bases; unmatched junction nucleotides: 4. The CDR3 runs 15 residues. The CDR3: CASSVASGGNNEQFF. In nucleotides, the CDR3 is TGTGCCAGCAGCGTAGCCAGCGGGGGTAACAATGAGCAGTTCTTC.

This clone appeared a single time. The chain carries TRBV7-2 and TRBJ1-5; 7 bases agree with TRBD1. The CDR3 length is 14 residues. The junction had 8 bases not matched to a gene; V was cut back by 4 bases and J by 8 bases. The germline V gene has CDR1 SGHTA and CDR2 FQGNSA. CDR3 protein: CASSSHRGLEPQHF. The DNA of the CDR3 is TGTGCCAGCAGCTCCCACAGGGGTTTGGAGCCCCAGCATTTT.

The CDR3 region has the DNA TGTGCCAGTATCAACAGCTTAAGCTCACCCCTCCACTTT. Protein product: CASINSLSSPLHF. The chain combines TRBV19 with TRBJ1-6; no reliable D call. The CDR3 runs 13 residues. Germline assignment: CDR1 LNHDA and CDR2 SQIVND (reference sequence). V was cut by 7 bases and J by 10 bases, with 14 bases left in between.

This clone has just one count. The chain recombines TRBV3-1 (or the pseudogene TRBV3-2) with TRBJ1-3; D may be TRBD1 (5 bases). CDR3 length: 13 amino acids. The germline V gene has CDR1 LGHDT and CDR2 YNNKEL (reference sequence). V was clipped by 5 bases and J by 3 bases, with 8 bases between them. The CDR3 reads CASSSGRGNTIYF. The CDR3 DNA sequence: TGTGCCAGCAGCTCAGGGCGTGGAAACACCATATATTTT.